The 2 T cell receptor beta chains listed next were all sequenced from one sample in a study of blood T cell repertoires in COVID-19. Assay used: immunoSEQ multiplex PCR; TCRdb lists only in-frame clones, some missing. The sample includes roughly 130,000 clones, roughly 90% seen only once; the top ten take about 4%. The sequencing input was peripheral blood. The receptors here all came from a man over 45 with active COVID-19.

The chain couples TRBV24-1 to TRBJ2-1; 7 bases map to TRBD1. This CDR3 comprises 16 residues. J was trimmed by 0 bases and V by 4 bases; bases with no gene match: 5. Per the germline V gene, CDR1 is KGHDR and CDR2 is SFDVKD. CDR3 sequence: CATSDNRGISYNEQFF. CDR3 in DNA: TGTGCCACCAGTGACAACAGGGGTATCTCCTACAATGAGCAGTTCTTC.

V usage is TRBV5-6 and J usage is TRBJ1-5; D is ambiguous. Per germline, CDR1 SGHDT and CDR2 YYEEEE. With 0 bases removed from V and 0 bases from J, the gap between germline ends came to 7 bases. The CDR3 has 15 residues. The CDR3 DNA follows: TGTGCCAGCAGCTTGGAGAGTTATAGCAATCAGCCCCAGCATTTT. Translation gives CASSLESYSNQPQHF.